A single sample gave rise to the 8 T cell receptor beta chains below, sequenced in a study of T cell responses to AZD1222 COVID-19 vaccine. TCRdb's copy holds only in-frame clones and misses some; the assay was immunoSEQ multiplex PCR. The data show about 84,000 clones, roughly nine tenths seen once. Sequences were derived from peripheral blood, sampled 28 days after the second AZD1222 dose. The receptors originated from an adult who received the AZD1222 COVID-19 vaccine.

The chain links TRBV7-3 to TRBJ2-1; TRBD1 matches 7 bases. Trimming cost V 6 bases and J 7 bases; bases outside gene matches: 6. CDR1 and CDR2 (germline): SGHTA, FQGTGA. The CDR3 extends over 13 amino acids. The CDR3 coding sequence is TGTGCCAGCAGTTCATTCAGGGGGAATGAGCAGTTCTTC. Translation: CASSSFRGNEQFF.

The chain uses TRBV10-3 and TRBJ2-3; 7 bases map to TRBD1. Germline V gene sequence: CDR1 ENHRY, CDR2 SYGVKD. V lost 11 bases to trimming and J lost 4 bases; unmatched junction nucleotides: 12. This CDR3 comprises 14 residues. The CDR3 is CAAGTARSADTQYF. The CDR3, as DNA: TGTGCCGCCGGGACAGCAAGAAGCGCAGATACGCAGTATTTT.

The J gene is TRBJ2-7, the V gene TRBV5-6; D is undetermined. The V end lost 2 bases, the J end lost 0 bases, and 9 bases lay between the germline ends. The CDR3 is 14 residues long. Germline CDR1 SGHDT, CDR2 YYEEEE. DNA for the CDR3: TGTGCCAGCAGCTTATCCTACAGCTCCTACGAGCAGTACTTC. Translating gives CASSLSYSSYEQYF.

This sequence joins TRBV28 and TRBJ2-5; a possible D gene is TRBD2 (7 bases). The CDR3 loop spans 14 amino acids. CDR1 and CDR2 (germline): MDHEN, SYDVKM. Trimming took off 4 bases at V and 5 bases at J, with 14 bases between the two ends. The CDR3 coding sequence is TGTGCCAGCAGTTCGGGGGGCTTTTGGGAGACCCAGTACTTC. Its protein is CASSSGGFWETQYF.

This chain uses TRBV27 with TRBJ1-1; D remains unclear. The ends were cut back, 3 bases at V and 0 bases at J, with 11 bases in the middle. This CDR3 comprises 15 residues. Germline V gene data show CDR1 as MNHEY and CDR2 as SMNVEV (reference sequence). CDR3 sequence: CASSFANRMNTEAFF. Written as DNA, the CDR3 is TGTGCCAGCAGTTTCGCTAACCGGATGAACACTGAAGCTTTCTTT.

The V gene is TRBV29-1, the J gene TRBJ1-5; D gene ambiguous. This CDR3 spans 13 amino acids. Germline CDR1 is SQVTM and CDR2 is ANQGSEA. Trimming left V 4 bases short and J 7 bases short, with 14 bases between. Written as DNA, the CDR3 is TGCAGCGTTGTGTTGGGTTTTAACCAGCCCCAGCATTTT. This sequence encodes CSVVLGFNQPQHF. Combining the CDR3 with reference TRBV29-1 and TRBJ1-5 gives the whole variable domain SAVISQKPSRDICQRGTSLTIQCQVDSQVTMMFWYRQQPGQSLTLIATANQGSEATYESGFVIDKFPISRPNLTFSTLTVSNMSPEDSSIYLCSVVLGFNQPQHFGDGTRLSIL.

CDR3 DNA: TGCGCCAGCAGCCCCGACAGGCCCAATCAGCCCCAGCATTTT. Amino acids: CASSPDRPNQPQHF. V gene TRBV5-1 combines with J gene TRBJ1-5, with D possibly matching TRBD1 (6 bases). Germline V CDR1 and CDR2: SGHRS, YFSETQ. This CDR3 is 14 amino acids long. The V end lost 4 bases, the J end lost 3 bases, and 11 bases lay between the germline ends. The full variable domain, rest sourced from reference TRBV5-1 and TRBJ1-5, is KAGVTQTPRYLIKTRGQQVTLSCSPISGHRSVSWYQQTPGQGLQFLFEYFSETQRNKGNFPGRFSGRQFSNSRSEMNVSTLELGDSALYLCASSPDRPNQPQHFGDGTRLSIL.

The chain recombines TRBV5-6 with TRBJ2-4; 7 nucleotides align to TRBD1. Germline assignment: CDR1 SGHDT and CDR2 YYEEEE. J lost 0 bases, V lost 4 bases, and 7 bases had no gene match. The CDR3 has 16 residues. CDR3 amino acids: CASSPGTALAKNIQYF. The CDR3 nucleotides are TGTGCCAGCAGCCCCGGGACAGCCTTAGCCAAAAACATTCAGTACTTC.